The T cell receptor beta chain under discussion was sequenced for a study of cytomegalovirus exposure and HLA in healthy donors. Findings of the study overall: Among CMV-associated TCR beta chains, most appeared HLA-restricted in a later analysis. The number of N-insertions in an Asian-associated ancestry cluster was reportedly below the approximately 700-donor mean in a later analysis. Reports indicate that TCR beta sequences accurately predicted the HLA-A and HLA-B alleles of most subjects.

Worth noting for this clone: Its matching antigen is unknown.

60 Vbeta and 13 Jbeta primers were used in PCR. TCRdb's table, derived via immunoSEQ multiplex PCR, lists solely in-frame clones and lacks some. The data contain roughly 130,000 clones, 84% of them seen just once; the ten biggest clones take up 2% to 3%. Looked up from germline, CDR1 is LGHNA and CDR2 is YNFKEQ. Trimming removed 0 bases at V and 7 bases at J, with 12 bases between. The CDR3 runs 14 residues. The chain recombines TRBV4-2 with TRBJ1-1; the D gene is possibly TRBD1 (5 bases). Sequencing was carried out using PBMCs. This sequence originates from a middle-aged man in good health and CMV-seronegative. Here the CDR3 DNA reads TGTGCCAGCAGCCAAGACGGGGGGTGGGGTGAAGCTTTCTTT. It translates to CASSQDGGWGEAFF.